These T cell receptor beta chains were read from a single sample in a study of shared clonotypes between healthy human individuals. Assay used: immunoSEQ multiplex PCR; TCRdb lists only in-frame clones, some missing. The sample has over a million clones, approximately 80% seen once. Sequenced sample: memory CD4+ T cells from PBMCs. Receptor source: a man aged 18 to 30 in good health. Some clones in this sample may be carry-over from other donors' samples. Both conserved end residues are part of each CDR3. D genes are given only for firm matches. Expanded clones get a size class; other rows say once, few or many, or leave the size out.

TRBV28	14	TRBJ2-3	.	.	CASSPLSEGDTQYF	TGTGCCAGCAGTCCCCTCTCTGAGGGAGATACGCAGTATTTT
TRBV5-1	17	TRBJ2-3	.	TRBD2	CASRPPTSGRGTDTQYF	TGCGCCAGCAGACCACCCACTAGCGGGAGGGGCACAGATACGCAGTATTTT
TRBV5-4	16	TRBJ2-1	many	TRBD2	CASSFGAGGPYNEQFF	TGTGCCAGCAGCTTTGGAGCGGGAGGCCCCTACAATGAGCAGTTCTTC
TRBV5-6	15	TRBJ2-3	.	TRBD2	CASSLGVGRAYTQYF	TGTGCCAGCAGCTTGGGGGTCGGGAGGGCTTATACGCAGTATTTT
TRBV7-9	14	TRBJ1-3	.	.	CASSPHVSGNTIYF	TGTGCCAGCAGCCCGCATGTCTCTGGAAACACCATATATTTT
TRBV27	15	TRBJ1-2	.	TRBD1	CASTPSQGARYGYTF	TGTGCCAGCACTCCATCCCAGGGGGCGCGCTATGGCTACACCTTC
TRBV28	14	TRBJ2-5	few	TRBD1	CASRWTGVQETQYF	TGTGCCAGCAGATGGACAGGGGTCCAAGAGACCCAGTACTTC
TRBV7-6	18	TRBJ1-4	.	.	CASSLRQTGARANEKLFF	TGTGCCAGCAGCTTAAGGCAGACAGGCGCCCGGGCTAATGAAAAACTGTTTTTT
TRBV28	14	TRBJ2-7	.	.	CASSSHGFTYEQYF	TGTGCCAGCAGTTCCCATGGCTTTACCTACGAGCAGTACTTC
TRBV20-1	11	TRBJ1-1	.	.	CSARPFGGAFF	TGCAGTGCCCGCCCCTTCGGGGGGGCTTTCTTT
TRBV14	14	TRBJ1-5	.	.	CASSQSNSNQPQHF	TGTGCCAGCAGCCAATCGAATAGCAATCAGCCCCAGCATTTT
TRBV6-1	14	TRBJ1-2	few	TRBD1	CASSLTGINYGYTF	TGTGCCAGCAGTTTGACAGGGATCAACTATGGCTACACCTTC
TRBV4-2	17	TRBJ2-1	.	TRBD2	CASSQSPGLAGDNEQFF	TGTGCCAGCAGCCAATCCCCGGGACTAGCGGGAGACAATGAGCAGTTCTTC
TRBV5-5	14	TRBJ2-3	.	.	CASRQSLAPDTQYF	TGTGCCAGCAGACAGTCCCTCGCCCCGGATACGCAGTATTTT
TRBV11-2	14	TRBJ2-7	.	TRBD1	CASSPDRGRDEQYF	TGTGCCAGCAGCCCCGACAGGGGTAGGGACGAGCAGTACTTC
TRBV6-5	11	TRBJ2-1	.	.	CASSYKNEQFF	TGTGCCAGCAGTTATAAGAATGAGCAGTTCTTC
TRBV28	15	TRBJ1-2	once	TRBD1	CASRKPGQQTSGYTF	TGTGCCAGCAGGAAACCGGGACAGCAGACTTCTGGCTACACCTTC
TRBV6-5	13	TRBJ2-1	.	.	CASSYSRGNEQFF	TGTGCCAGCAGTTACTCGAGGGGTAATGAGCAGTTCTTC
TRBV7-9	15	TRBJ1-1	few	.	CASSLARRVNTEAFF	TGTGCCAGCAGCTTAGCTCGTCGGGTGAACACTGAAGCTTTCTTT
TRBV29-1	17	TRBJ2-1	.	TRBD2	CSVEGSVVAGGGGEQFF	TGCAGCGTTGAGGGTTCGGTGGTAGCGGGAGGAGGAGGAGAGCAGTTCTTC
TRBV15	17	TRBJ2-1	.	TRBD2	CATSRGSGRGTGNEQFF	TGTGCCACCAGCAGAGGGAGCGGGAGGGGGACAGGCAATGAGCAGTTCTTC
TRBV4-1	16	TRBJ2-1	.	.	CASSQDSSQVYNEQFF	TGCGCCAGCAGCCAAGATTCTTCTCAGGTCTACAATGAGCAGTTCTTC
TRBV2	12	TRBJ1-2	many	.	CASQDRNYGYTF	TGTGCCAGCCAAGACAGGAACTATGGCTACACCTTC
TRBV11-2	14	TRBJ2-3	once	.	CASSLGLATDTQYF	TGTGCCAGCAGCTTAGGGCTTGCCACAGATACGCAGTATTTT
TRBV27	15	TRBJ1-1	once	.	CASSLSPGMNTEAFF	TGTGCCAGCAGTTTATCACCAGGGATGAACACTGAAGCTTTCTTT
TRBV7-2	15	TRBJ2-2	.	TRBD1	CASSLQTGGTGELFF	TGTGCCAGCAGCTTGCAAACAGGGGGGACCGGGGAGCTGTTTTTT
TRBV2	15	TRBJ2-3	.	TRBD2	CASSGGLASTDTQYF	TGTGCCAGCAGTGGGGGACTAGCGAGCACAGATACGCAGTATTTT
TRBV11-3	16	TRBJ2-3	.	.	CASSPPPGRSTDTQYF	TGTGCCAGCAGCCCCCCACCGGGAAGGAGCACAGATACGCAGTATTTT
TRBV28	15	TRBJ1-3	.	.	CASSFPGRVGNTIYF	TGTGCCAGCAGTTTCCCCGGTCGGGTCGGAAACACCATATATTTT
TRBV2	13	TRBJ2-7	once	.	CASIQALSYEQYF	TGTGCCAGCATACAGGCCCTTTCCTACGAGCAGTACTTC
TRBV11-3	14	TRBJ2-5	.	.	CASSYTGASETQYF	TGTGCCAGCAGCTACACCGGTGCTTCGGAGACCCAGTACTTC
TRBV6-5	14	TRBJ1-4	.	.	CASSTGTIKEKLFF	TGTGCCAGCAGTACGGGGACAATCAAGGAAAAACTGTTTTTT
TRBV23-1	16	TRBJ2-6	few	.	CASSQAPHPGANVLTF	TGCGCCAGCAGTCAGGCCCCCCATCCTGGGGCCAACGTCCTGACTTTC
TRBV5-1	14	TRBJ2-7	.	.	CASSFGNWGYEQYF	TGCGCCAGCAGCTTCGGAAATTGGGGCTACGAGCAGTACTTC
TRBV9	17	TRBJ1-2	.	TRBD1	CASSSQGQARTHYGYTF	TGTGCCAGCAGCTCCCAGGGACAGGCTCGAACGCACTATGGCTACACCTTC
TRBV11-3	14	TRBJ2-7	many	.	CASSLTGKSYEQYF	TGTGCCAGCAGCTTAACAGGGAAATCCTACGAGCAGTACTTC
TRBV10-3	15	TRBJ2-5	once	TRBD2	CAIGLAGGGRETQYF	TGTGCCATCGGACTAGCGGGAGGGGGGCGAGAGACCCAGTACTTC
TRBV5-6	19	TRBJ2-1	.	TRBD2	CASSPPTRTSGRAVNEQFF	TGTGCCAGCAGCCCACCGACTAGGACTAGCGGGAGGGCCGTCAATGAGCAGTTCTTC
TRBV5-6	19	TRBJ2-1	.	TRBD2	CASSLGTSGSILSYNEQFF	TGTGCCAGCAGCTTGGGGACTAGCGGGAGCATTTTGTCCTACAATGAGCAGTTCTTC
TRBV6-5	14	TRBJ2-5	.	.	CASSQQGRSQTQYF	TGTGCCAGCAGCCAACAGGGACGGTCGCAGACCCAGTACTTC
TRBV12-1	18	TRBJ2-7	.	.	CASSFWTQGAPPGNEQYF	TGTGCCAGCAGCTTCTGGACACAGGGGGCCCCGCCGGGGAACGAGCAGTACTTC
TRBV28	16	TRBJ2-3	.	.	CASSLSHWAGPVTQYF	TGTGCCAGCAGTTTATCTCATTGGGCGGGGCCCGTCACGCAGTATTTT
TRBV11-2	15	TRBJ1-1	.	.	CASSLVRSGNTEAFF	TGTGCCAGCAGCTTAGTTAGATCGGGGAACACTGAAGCTTTCTTT
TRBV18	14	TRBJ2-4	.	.	CASSLRDTTSSGYF	TGTGCCAGCTCACTGCGAGACACTACTAGCAGTGGGTACTTC